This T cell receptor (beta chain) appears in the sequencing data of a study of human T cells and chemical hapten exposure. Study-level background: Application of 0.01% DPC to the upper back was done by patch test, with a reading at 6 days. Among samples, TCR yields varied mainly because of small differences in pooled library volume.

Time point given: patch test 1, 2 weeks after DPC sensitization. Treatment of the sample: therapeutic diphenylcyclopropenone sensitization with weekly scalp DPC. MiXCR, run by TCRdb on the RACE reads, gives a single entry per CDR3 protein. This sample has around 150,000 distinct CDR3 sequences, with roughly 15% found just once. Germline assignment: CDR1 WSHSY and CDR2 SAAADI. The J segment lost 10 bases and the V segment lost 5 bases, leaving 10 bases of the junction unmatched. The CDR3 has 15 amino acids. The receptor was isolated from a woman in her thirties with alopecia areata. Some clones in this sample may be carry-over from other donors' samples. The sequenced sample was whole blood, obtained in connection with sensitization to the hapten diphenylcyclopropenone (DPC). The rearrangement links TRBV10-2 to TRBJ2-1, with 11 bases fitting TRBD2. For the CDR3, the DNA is TGCGCCAGCAGTAAAGGGACTAGCGGCCGCTCGGAGCAGTTCTTC. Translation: CASSKGTSGRSEQFF.